The present T cell receptor beta chain was sequenced within a study of T cell changes during pregnancy in multiple sclerosis. The junction had 8 bases not matched to a gene; V was cut back by 5 bases and J by 2 bases. Germline V CDR1 and CDR2: SGDLS, YYNGEE. CDR3 size: 15 residues. Measured with immunoSEQ multiplex PCR; TCRdb has only the in-frame clones, and not every one. Of about 35,000 clones listed, roughly 89% were seen once; the top ten hold 0.78%. This TCR derives from a female donor in good health, enrolled as a control in a pregnancy study. This specimen consisted of CD4+ T cells from peripheral blood mononuclear cells, obtained after pregnancy. J is TRBJ2-7 and V is TRBV9; TRBD1 matches at 9 bases. CDR3: CASSAGGTGTYEQYF. The DNA of the CDR3 is TGTGCCAGCAGTGCTGGCGGGACAGGGACCTACGAGCAGTACTTC.